Shown below are 20 T cell receptor beta chains from a single sample sequenced in a study of blood T cell repertoires in COVID-19. Assay: immunoSEQ multiplex PCR; the TCRdb copy retains only in-frame clones and omits some. The sample holds about 170,000 clones, about 88% seen once. Material for sequencing was PBMCs or T cells enriched from blood (not recorded which). The receptors were gathered from a human donor with acute COVID-19. The donor label of this sample is uncertain.

The chain employs TRBV5-1 and TRBJ2-5; 10 bases are a match to TRBD2. V shed 4 bases, J shed 1 base, and the junction held 7 bases outside the gene matches. In germline, CDR1 is SGHRS, CDR2 YFSETQ. The CDR3 consists of 16 residues. As DNA, the CDR3 is TGCGCCAGCAGCCCCTCTAGCGGGGGCCTCCAAGAGACCCAGTACTTC. This sequence encodes CASSPSSGGLQETQYF.

The V gene is TRBV12-5, the J gene TRBJ2-7; 13 bases map to TRBD2. The CDR3 is 16 residues long. With 2 bases clipped from V and 2 bases from J, the junction kept 3 bases outside the gene matches. Germline V gene data show CDR1 as LGHNT and CDR2 as FRNRAP. CDR3 loop: CASGLPTSGGAYEQYF. The DNA of the CDR3 is TGTGCTAGTGGTTTGCCCACTAGCGGGGGGGCCTACGAGCAGTACTTC.

The chain couples TRBV4-1 to TRBJ2-3; TRBD2 agrees at 10 bases. V shed 2 bases and J 3 bases; nucleotides not matched to a gene: 8. The CDR3 length is 17 residues. CDR1 is MGHRA, CDR2 YSYEKL, per germline. The CDR3 DNA reads as TGCGCCAGCAGCCAAAGTAGGCTACTAGCGGGGACAGATACGCAGTATTTT. This encodes CASSQSRLLAGTDTQYF.

As DNA, the CDR3 is TGTAAGGCCCAAGACAGCTGGAACACTGAAGCTTTCTTT. Its protein product is CKAQDSWNTEAFF. The genes are TRBV30 and TRBJ1-1, with TRBD1 as a possible D gene (5 bases). CDR1 and CDR2 (germline): GTSNPN, SVGIG (reference sequence). There are 13 residues in the CDR3.

In its sample, this clone was seen a few times. The chain employs TRBV21-1 and TRBJ1-4; no check of the table's D call, TRBD1, against the DNA was made. TRBV21-1 is assigned pseudogene status. The CDR3 runs 17 residues. CDR3 coding DNA: TGTGCCAGCAGCAAAAAGTCCAGGAGACAGTCTAATGAAAAACTGTTTTTT. Amino acids: CASSKKSRRQSNEKLFF.

V gene TRBV9 combines with J gene TRBJ2-3; 7 nucleotides align to TRBD1. Per the germline V gene, CDR1 is SGDLS and CDR2 is YYNGEE. After removal of 6 bases from V and 0 bases from J, the junction contained 4 bases not matched to a gene. CDR3 length: 14 residues. The chain's CDR3 is CASNEGASTDTQYF. The CDR3 DNA follows: TGTGCCAGCAACGAGGGGGCGAGCACAGATACGCAGTATTTT.

The chain uses TRBV24-1 and TRBJ1-1; D is unclear. Germline V gene lookup returns CDR1 KGHDR and CDR2 SFDVKD. CDR3 size: 15 residues. V was cut by 3 bases and J by 1 base, with 11 bases left in between. The CDR3 DNA sequence: TGTGCCACCAGTGATCCCAGCTCAGGGAACACTGAAGCTTTCTTT. Residues: CATSDPSSGNTEAFF.

This sequence joins TRBV28 and TRBJ2-7, with unresolved D. CDR1 and CDR2 from the germline V gene are MDHEN and SYDVKM. V was clipped by 4 bases and J by 2 bases, with 12 bases between them. The CDR3 runs to 14 residues. Written as DNA, the CDR3 is TGTGCCAGCAGTTCTCTCCCCGAGACCTACGAGCAGTACTTC. Translation gives CASSSLPETYEQYF.

The rearrangement uses TRBV3-1 (or the pseudogene TRBV3-2) and TRBJ1-5, with D perhaps TRBD1 (6 bases). CDR1 and CDR2 from the germline V gene are LGHDT and YNNKEL (reference sequence). Trimming removed 0 bases from V and 7 bases from J, with 13 bases in between. The CDR3 extends over 15 amino acids. For the CDR3, the DNA is TGTGCCAGCAGCCAAGATCCCCGGACAGACCAGCCCCAGCATTTT. It translates to CASSQDPRTDQPQHF.

The table lists this clone with a few counts. The V call is TRBV19, the J call TRBJ1-2; D is undetermined. Deletions cut 5 bases from V and 3 bases from J, with 7 bases between. CDR3 size: 12 residues. Per the germline V gene, CDR1 is LNHDA and CDR2 is SQIVND (reference sequence). The CDR3 region has the DNA TGTGCCAGTAGTCCCCGGGACTATGGCTACACCTTC. This encodes CASSPRDYGYTF.

The V gene is TRBV27, the J gene TRBJ2-7; D is undetermined. Germline lookup yields CDR1 MNHEY and CDR2 SMNVEV (reference sequence). CDR3 length equals 12 residues. V gave up 4 bases and J gave up 0 bases, with 4 bases separating them. DNA of the CDR3: TGTGCCAGCAGTTCCCGCTCCTACGAGCAGTACTTC. This translates into CASSSRSYEQYF.

The DNA for the CDR3 is TGCAGCGCATTAACAGGGGGCCCCGAAGCTTTCTTT. Its translation: CSALTGGPEAFF. The gene calls are TRBV29-1 and TRBJ1-1; 9 bases are a match to TRBD1. The germline gives CDR1 SQVTM, CDR2 ANQGSEA. The CDR3 extends over 12 amino acids. Trimming at V came to 7 bases and at J to 8 bases, leaving 8 bases not matched to a gene.

The chain uses TRBV20-1 and TRBJ1-1; D remains ambiguous. The CDR3 spans 11 residues. Deletions cut 0 bases from V and 8 bases from J, with 7 bases between. CDR1 and CDR2 (germline): DFQATT, SNEGSKA (reference sequence). The CDR3 spells CSARDQEEAFF. The CDR3 DNA reads as TGCAGTGCTAGAGATCAAGAGGAAGCTTTCTTT.

The chain has TRBV27 and TRBJ1-6; the match to TRBD1 covers 9 bases. The CDR3 has 14 residues. Germline values: CDR1 MNHEY, CDR2 SMNVEV (reference sequence). V trimming: 4 bases; J trimming: 13 bases; junction bases outside the gene matches: 8. The DNA of the CDR3 is TGTGCCAGCAGTTGGGGACAGGGTGCTCCGCCCCTCCACTTT. Its protein product is CASSWGQGAPPLHF.

The rearrangement joins TRBV3-1 (or the pseudogene TRBV3-2) to TRBJ2-3; no reliable D call. The V end was cut by 4 bases, the J end by 0 bases, with 14 bases between. This CDR3 region has 16 residues. Germline CDR1 LGHDT, CDR2 YNNKEL (reference sequence). The CDR3 reads CASSPRGSPSTDTQYF. The CDR3 nucleotides are TGTGCCAGCAGCCCCCGCGGCAGTCCTAGCACAGATACGCAGTATTTT.

The chain couples TRBV5-4 to TRBJ1-6; TRBD1 aligns across 9 bases. The CDR3 totals 15 residues. J was trimmed by 8 bases and V by 4 bases; bases with no gene match: 7. Germline V gene sequence: CDR1 SGHNT, CDR2 YYREEE (reference sequence). CDR3 residues: CASSEIQGAHSPLHF. The CDR3 DNA reads as TGTGCCAGCAGCGAGATACAGGGGGCGCATTCACCCCTCCACTTT.

The rearrangement joins TRBV24-1 to TRBJ2-6, with D maybe TRBD1 (5 bases). Trimming shortened V by 7 bases and J by 4 bases, and 19 bases separated the two germline ends. CDR3 length equals 17 residues. Looked up from germline, CDR1 is KGHDR and CDR2 is SFDVKD. The CDR3, as DNA: TGTGCCACCAGGGGAAACCCAGGGCCATCAGGGGCCAACGTCCTGACTTTC. Amino acids: CATRGNPGPSGANVLTF.

The rearrangement joins TRBV2 to TRBJ2-7; 8 nucleotides line up with TRBD2. Trimming took 6 bases from V and 2 from J; bases not matched to a gene: 9. CDR3 length: 15 residues. Germline V CDR1 and CDR2: SNHLY, FYNNEI. As DNA, the CDR3 is TGTGCCAGCAGCGAACTTAGCGGGGCGACCTACGAGCAGTACTTC. Protein: CASSELSGATYEQYF. Looking up the rest from reference TRBV2 and TRBJ2-7 gives the full variable domain: EPEVTQTPSHQVTQMGQEVILRCVPISNHLYFYWYRQILGQKVEFLVSFYNNEISEKSEIFDDQFSVERPDGSNFTLKIRSTKLEDSAMYFCASSELSGATYEQYFGPGTRLTVT.

The chain couples TRBV30 to TRBJ2-7, with a possible D match to TRBD2 (6 bases). The germline gives CDR1 GTSNPN, CDR2 SVGIG (reference sequence). V was pared by 5 bases and J by 5 bases, with 16 bases between. This CDR3 is built from 13 residues. CDR3 in DNA: TGTGCCTGGGGTCGGGACTCCTATAACGAGCAGTACTTC. Its translation is CAWGRDSYNEQYF.

The rearrangement joins TRBV7-2 to TRBJ2-3, with TRBD2 identical over 9 bases. V shed 2 bases and J 3 bases; nucleotides not matched to a gene: 3. The length of the CDR3 is 15 residues. Germline V gene sequence: CDR1 SGHTA, CDR2 FQGNSA. This CDR3 is CASSLQRGATDTQYF. In DNA form, the CDR3 reads TGTGCCAGCAGCTTACAGCGGGGGGCGACAGATACGCAGTATTTT.